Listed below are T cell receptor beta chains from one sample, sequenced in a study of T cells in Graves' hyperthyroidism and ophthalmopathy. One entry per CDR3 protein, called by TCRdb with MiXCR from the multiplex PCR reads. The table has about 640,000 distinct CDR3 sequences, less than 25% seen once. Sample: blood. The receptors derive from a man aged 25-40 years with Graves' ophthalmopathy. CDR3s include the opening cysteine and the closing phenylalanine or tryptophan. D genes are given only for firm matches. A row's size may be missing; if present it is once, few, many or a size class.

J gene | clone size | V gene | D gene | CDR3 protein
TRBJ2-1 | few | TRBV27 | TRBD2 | CASTPGTSGSNEQFF
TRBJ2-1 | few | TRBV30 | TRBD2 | CALTTSGRFNEQFF
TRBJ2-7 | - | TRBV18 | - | CASSPVRGGYYEQYF
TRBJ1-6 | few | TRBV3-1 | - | CASSQSGFNSPLHF
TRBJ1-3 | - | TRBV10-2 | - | CASSESKWGPGNTIYF
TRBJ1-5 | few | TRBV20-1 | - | CSASGGIQPQHF
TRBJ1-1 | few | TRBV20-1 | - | CSAGGGGFSEAFF
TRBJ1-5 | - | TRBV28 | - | CASSLYASGSQPQHF
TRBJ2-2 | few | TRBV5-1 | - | CASSLAKKGKGTGELFF
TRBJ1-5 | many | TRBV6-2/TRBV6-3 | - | CASTSGPSRSQHF
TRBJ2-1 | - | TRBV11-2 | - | CASSRYGSGRSYNEQFF
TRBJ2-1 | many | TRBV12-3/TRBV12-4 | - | CASSPSTSNEQFF
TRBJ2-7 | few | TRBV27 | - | CASSAQAGEVYEQYF
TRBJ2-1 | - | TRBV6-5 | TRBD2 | CASSYSKGLGNNEQFF
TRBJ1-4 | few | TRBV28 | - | CASSSRLRANEKLFF
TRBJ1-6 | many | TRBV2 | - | CASIPGHYNSPLHF
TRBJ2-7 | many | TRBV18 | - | CASSPDSYEQYF
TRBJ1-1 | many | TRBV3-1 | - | CASSQVNLNTEAFF
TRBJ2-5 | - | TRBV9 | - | CASSVYPGETQYF
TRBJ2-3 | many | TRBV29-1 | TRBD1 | CSVETGGDDTQYF
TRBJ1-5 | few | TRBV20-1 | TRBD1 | CSARGTGGRQPQHF
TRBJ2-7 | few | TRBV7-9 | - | CASSLGWGEQYF
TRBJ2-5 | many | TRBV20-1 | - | CSARSRDSLNQETQYF
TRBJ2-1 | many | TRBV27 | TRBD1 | CASSRDRGGYNEQFF
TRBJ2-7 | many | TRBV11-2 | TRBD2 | CASSLRSGGRGEQYF
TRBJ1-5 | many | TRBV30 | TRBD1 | CAWSRDREGQPQHF
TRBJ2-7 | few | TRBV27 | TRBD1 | CATSPGQGAEQYF
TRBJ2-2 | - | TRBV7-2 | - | CASSRTGATGELFF
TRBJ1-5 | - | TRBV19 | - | CASRPRGRLLASNQPHHF
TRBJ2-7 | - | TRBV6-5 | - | CASSYSTPPSYEQYF
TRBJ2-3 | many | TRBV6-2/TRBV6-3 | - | CASRWGSITDTQYF
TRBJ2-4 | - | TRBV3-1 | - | CASSQDRLAENIQYF
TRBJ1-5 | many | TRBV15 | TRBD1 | CATSRDRGGTQPQHF
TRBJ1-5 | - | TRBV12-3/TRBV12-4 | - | CASSRGARGNQPQHF
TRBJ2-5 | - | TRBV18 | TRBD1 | CASSPPAWDRGQETQYF
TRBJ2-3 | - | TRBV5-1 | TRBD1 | CASSLRGRQGDTQYF
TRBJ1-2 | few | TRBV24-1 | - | CATSERIGNGYGYTF
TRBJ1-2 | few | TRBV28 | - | CASSFKRGRNYGYTF
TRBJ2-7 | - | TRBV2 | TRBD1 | CASRAGTGGGEQYF
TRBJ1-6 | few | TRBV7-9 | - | CASSPGDKWESPLHF
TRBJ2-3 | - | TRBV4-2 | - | CASSREGADTQYF
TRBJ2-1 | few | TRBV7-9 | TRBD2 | CASSSYDVAGVGQFF
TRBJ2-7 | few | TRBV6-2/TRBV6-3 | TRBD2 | CASSYSRAASGSYEQYF
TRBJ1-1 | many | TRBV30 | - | CAWKTAENTEAFF
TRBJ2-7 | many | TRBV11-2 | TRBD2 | CASSLDGLAGNYEQYF
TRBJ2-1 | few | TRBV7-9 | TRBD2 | CASSNTGLDLGNEQFF
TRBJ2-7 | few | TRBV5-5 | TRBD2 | CASSFTSGSIYEQYF
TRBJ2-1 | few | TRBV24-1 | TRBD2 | CATSDLGTSGSNEQFF
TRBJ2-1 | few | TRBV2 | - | CASSPATRPEFF
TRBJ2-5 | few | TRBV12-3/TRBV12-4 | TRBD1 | CASSPTQGAETQYF
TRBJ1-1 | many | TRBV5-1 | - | CASSPTQGGAEAFF